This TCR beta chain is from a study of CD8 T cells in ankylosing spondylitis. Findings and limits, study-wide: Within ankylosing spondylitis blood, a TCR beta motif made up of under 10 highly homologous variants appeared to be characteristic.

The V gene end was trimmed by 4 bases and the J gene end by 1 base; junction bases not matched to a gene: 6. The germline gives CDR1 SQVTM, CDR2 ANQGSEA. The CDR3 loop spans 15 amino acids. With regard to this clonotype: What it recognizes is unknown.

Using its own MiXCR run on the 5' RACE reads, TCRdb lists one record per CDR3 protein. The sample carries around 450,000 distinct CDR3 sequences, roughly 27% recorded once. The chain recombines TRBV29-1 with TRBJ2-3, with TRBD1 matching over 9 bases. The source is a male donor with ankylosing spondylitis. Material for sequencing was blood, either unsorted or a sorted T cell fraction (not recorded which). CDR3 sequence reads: CSVGRRDRGTDTQYF. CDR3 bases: TGCAGCGTTGGGCGTCGGGACAGGGGCACAGATACGCAGTATTTT.